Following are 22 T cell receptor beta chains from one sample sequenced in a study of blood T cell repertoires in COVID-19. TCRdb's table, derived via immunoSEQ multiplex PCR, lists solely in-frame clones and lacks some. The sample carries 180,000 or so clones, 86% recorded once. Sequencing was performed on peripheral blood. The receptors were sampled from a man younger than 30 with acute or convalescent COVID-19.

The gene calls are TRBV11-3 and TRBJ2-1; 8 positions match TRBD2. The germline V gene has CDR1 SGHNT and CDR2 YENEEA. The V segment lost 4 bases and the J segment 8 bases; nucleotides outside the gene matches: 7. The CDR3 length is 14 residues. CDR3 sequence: CASSSPGRGDEQFF. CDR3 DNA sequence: TGTGCCAGCAGCTCCCCCGGGAGGGGGGATGAGCAGTTCTTC.

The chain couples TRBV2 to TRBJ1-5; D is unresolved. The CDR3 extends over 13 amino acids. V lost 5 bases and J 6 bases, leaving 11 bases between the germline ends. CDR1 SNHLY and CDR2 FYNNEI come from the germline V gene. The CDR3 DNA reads TGTGCCAGCAGTCTTAGAGAGTCTCAGCCCCAGCATTTT. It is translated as CASSLRESQPQHF.

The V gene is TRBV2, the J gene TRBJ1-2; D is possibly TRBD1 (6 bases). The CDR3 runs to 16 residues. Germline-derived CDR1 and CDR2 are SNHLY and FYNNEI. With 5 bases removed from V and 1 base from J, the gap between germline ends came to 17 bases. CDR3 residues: CASSQGIKALNYGYTF. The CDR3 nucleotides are TGTGCCAGCAGTCAGGGGATCAAGGCCCTTAACTATGGCTACACCTTC.

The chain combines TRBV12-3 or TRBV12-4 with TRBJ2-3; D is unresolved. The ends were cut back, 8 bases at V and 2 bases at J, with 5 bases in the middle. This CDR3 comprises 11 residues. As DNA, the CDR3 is TGTGCCAGCTTCATCACAGATACGCAGTATTTT. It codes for CASFITDTQYF.

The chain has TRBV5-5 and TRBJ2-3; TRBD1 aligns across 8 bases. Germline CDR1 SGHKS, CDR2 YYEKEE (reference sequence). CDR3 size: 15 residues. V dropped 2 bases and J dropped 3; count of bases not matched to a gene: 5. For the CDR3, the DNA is TGTGCCAGCAGCTTACAGGGGGAGGCAACAGATACGCAGTATTTT. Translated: CASSLQGEATDTQYF.

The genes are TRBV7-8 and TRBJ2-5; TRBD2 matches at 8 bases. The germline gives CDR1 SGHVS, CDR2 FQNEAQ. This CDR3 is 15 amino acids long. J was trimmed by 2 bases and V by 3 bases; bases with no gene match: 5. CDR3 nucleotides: TGTGCCAGCAGCTTGGTTAGCGGGGTACAAGAGACCCAGTACTTC. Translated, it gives CASSLVSGVQETQYF.

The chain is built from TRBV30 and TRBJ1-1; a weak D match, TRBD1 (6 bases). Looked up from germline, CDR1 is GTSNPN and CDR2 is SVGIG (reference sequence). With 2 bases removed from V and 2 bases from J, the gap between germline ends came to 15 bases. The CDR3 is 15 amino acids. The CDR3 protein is CAWSPTQGRNTEAFF. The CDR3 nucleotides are TGTGCCTGGAGTCCCACCCAGGGGCGAAACACTGAAGCTTTCTTT.

The CDR3 loop reads CASSGDFQETQYF. The CDR3 DNA is TGTGCCAGTAGTGGGGACTTCCAAGAGACCCAGTACTTC. The rearrangement uses TRBV19 and TRBJ2-5; TRBD2 might be the D (6 bases). This CDR3 is built from 13 residues. V was pared by 5 bases and J by 1 base, with 8 bases between. In germline, CDR1 is LNHDA, CDR2 SQIVND (reference sequence).

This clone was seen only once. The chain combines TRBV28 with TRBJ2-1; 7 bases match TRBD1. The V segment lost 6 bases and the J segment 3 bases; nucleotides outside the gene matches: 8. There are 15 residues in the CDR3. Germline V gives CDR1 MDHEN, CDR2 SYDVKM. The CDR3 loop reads CASRTDRELYNEQFF. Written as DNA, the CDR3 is TGTGCCAGCAGAACCGACAGGGAACTCTACAATGAGCAGTTCTTC.

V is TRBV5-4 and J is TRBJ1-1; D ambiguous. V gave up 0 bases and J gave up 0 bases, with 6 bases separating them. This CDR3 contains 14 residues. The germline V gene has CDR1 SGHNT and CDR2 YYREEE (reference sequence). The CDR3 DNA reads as TGTGCCAGCAGCTTGGCCCCCGTGAACACTGAAGCTTTCTTT. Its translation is CASSLAPVNTEAFF.

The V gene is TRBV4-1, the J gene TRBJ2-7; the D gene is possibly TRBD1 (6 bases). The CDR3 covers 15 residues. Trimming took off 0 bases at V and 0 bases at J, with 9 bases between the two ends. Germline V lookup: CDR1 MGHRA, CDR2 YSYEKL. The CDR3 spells CASSQEHRDSYEQYV. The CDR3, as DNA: TGCGCCAGCAGCCAAGAACACAGGGACTCCTACGAGCAGTACGTC.

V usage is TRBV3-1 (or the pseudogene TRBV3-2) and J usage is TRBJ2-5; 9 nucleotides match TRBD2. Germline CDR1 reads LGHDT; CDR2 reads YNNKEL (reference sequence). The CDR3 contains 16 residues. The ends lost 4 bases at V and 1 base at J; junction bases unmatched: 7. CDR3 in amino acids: CASSPPTSGLQETQYF. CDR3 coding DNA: TGTGCCAGCAGCCCCCCCACTAGCGGGCTCCAAGAGACCCAGTACTTC.

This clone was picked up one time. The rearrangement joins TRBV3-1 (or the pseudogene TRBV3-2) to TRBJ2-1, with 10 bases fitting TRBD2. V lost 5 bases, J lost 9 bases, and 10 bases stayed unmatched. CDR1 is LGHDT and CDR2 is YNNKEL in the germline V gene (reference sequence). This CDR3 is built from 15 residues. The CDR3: CASSIAGGLNTEQFF. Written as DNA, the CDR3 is TGTGCCAGCAGCATAGCGGGGGGCCTTAATACTGAGCAGTTCTTC.

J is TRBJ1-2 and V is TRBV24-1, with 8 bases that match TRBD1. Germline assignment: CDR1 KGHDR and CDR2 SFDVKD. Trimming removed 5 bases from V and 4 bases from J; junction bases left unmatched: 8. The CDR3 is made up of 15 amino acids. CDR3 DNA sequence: TGTGCCACCAGTGGATCGGACAGGGTTGGCTATGGCTACACCTTC. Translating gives CATSGSDRVGYGYTF.

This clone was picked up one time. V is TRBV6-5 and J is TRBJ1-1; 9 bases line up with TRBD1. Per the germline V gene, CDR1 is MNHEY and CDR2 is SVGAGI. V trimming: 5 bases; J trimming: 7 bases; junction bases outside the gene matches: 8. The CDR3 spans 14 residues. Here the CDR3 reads CASSKGQGGGEAFF. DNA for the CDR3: TGTGCCAGCAGTAAGGGACAGGGAGGGGGTGAAGCTTTCTTT.

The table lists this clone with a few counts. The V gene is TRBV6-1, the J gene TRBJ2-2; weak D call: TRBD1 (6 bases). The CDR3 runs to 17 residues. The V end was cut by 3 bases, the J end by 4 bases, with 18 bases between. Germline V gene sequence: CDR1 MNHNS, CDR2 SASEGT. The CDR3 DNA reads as TGTGCCAGCAGTGACCCTACGACAGGTTATCTCACCGGGGAGCTGTTTTTT. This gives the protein CASSDPTTGYLTGELFF.

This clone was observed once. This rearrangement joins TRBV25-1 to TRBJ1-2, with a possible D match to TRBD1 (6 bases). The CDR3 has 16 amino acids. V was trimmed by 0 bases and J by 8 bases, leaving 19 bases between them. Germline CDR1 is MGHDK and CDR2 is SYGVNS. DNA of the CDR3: TGTGCCAGCAGTGAATACGCGGTTGGGGGCTTCGGGGGCTACACCTTC. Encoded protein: CASSEYAVGGFGGYTF.

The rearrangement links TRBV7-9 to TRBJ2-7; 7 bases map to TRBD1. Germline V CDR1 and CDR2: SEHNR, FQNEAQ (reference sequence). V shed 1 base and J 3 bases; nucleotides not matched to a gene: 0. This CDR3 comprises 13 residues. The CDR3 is CASSLGTGYEQYF. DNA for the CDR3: TGTGCCAGCAGCTTAGGGACAGGCTACGAGCAGTACTTC.

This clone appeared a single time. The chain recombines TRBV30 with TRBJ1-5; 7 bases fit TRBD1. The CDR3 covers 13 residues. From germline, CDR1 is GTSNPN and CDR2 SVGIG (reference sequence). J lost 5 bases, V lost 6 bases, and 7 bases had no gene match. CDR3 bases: TGTGCCTGCTCACAGGGGACCTATCAGCCCCAGCATTTT. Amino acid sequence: CACSQGTYQPQHF.

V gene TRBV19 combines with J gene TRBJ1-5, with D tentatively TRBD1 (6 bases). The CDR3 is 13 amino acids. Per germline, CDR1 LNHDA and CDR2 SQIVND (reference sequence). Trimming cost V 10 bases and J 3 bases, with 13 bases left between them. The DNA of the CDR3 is TGTGCCACCGCGGACAGAAACAATCAGCCCCAGCATTTT. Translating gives CATADRNNQPQHF.

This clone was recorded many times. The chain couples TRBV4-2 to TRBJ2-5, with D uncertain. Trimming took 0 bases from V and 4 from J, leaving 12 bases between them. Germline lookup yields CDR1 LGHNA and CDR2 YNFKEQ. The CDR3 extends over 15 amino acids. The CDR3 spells CASSQDTGWSETQYF. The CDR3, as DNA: TGTGCCAGCAGCCAAGACACCGGGTGGTCAGAGACCCAGTACTTC.

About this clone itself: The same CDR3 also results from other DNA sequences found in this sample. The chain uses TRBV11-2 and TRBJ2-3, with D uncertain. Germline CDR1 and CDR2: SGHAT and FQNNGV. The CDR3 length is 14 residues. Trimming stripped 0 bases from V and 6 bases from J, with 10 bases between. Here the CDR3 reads CASSLDSGTDTQYF. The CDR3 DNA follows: TGTGCCAGCAGCTTAGATTCGGGTACTGATACGCAGTATTTT.